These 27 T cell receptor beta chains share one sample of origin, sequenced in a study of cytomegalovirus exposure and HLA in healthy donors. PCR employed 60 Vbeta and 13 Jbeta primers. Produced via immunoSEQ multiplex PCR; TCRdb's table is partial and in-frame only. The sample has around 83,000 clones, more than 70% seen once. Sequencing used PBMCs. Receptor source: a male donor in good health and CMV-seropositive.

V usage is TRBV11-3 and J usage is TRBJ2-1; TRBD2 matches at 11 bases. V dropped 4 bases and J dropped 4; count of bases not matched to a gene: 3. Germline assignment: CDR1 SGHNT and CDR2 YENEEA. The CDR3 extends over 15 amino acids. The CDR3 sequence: CASSSSGRSYNEQFF. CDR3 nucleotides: TGTGCCAGCAGCTCTAGCGGGAGGAGTTACAATGAGCAGTTCTTC. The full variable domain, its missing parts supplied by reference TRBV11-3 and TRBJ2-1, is EAGVVQSPRYKIIEKKQPVAFWCNPISGHNTLYWYLQNLGQGPELLIRYENEEAVDDSQLPKDRFSAERLKGVDSTLKIQPAELGDSAVYLCASSSSGRSYNEQFFGPGTRLTVL.

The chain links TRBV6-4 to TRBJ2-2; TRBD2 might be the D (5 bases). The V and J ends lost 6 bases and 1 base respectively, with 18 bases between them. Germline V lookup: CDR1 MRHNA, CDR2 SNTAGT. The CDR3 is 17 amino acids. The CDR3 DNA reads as TGTGCCAGCAGGGCCAGAGGGTTAGGGCTGAACACCGGGGAGCTGTTTTTT. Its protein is CASRARGLGLNTGELFF.

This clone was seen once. CDR3 sequence reads: CASSSAGTSYEQYF. DNA of the CDR3: TGTGCCAGTAGTTCCGCCGGGACTAGCTACGAGCAGTACTTC. V and J are TRBV19 and TRBJ2-7; 8 bases map to TRBD2. Germline V CDR1 and CDR2: LNHDA, SQIVND (reference sequence). The ends lost 5 bases at V and 3 bases at J; junction bases unmatched: 6. There are 14 residues in the CDR3.

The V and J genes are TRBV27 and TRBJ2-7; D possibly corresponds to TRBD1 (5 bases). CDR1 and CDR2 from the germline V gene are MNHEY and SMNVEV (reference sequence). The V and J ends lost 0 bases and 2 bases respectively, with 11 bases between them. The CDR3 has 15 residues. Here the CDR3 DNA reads TGTGCCAGCAGTTTATCCCCAGACAGAACCTACGAGCAGTACTTC. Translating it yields CASSLSPDRTYEQYF.

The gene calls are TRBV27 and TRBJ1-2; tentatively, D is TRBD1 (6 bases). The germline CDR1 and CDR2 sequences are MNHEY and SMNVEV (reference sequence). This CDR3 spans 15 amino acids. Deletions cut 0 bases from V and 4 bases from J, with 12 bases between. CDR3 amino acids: CASSLSPTGRYGYTF. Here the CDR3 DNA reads TGTGCCAGCAGTTTATCCCCGACAGGTCGCTATGGCTACACCTTC.

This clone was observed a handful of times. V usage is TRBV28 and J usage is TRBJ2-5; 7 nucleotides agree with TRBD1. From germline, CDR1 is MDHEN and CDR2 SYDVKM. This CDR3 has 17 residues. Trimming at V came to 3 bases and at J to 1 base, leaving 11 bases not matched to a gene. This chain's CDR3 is CASSLGQTSLLQETQYF. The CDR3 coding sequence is TGTGCCAGCAGTTTGGGACAGACATCACTCCTCCAAGAGACCCAGTACTTC.

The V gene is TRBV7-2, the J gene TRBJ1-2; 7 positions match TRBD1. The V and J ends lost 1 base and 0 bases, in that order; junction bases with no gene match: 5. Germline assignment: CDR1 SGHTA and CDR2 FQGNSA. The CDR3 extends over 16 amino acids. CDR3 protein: CASSLVLGQPNYGYTF. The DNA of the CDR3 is TGTGCCAGCAGCTTAGTACTGGGACAGCCTAACTATGGCTACACCTTC.

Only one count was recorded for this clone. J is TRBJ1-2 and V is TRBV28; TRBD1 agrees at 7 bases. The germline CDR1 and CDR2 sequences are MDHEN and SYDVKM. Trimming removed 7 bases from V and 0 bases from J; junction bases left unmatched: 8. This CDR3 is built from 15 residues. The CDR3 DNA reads TGTGCCAGCACCTCGCCCGGGACAGCTAACTATGGCTACACCTTC. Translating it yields CASTSPGTANYGYTF.

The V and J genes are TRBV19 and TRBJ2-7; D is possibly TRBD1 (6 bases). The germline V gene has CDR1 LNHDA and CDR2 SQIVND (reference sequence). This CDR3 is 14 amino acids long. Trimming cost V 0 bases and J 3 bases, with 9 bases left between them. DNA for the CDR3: TGTGCCAGTAGTATAGACGGGACAAACTACGAGCAGTACTTC. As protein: CASSIDGTNYEQYF.

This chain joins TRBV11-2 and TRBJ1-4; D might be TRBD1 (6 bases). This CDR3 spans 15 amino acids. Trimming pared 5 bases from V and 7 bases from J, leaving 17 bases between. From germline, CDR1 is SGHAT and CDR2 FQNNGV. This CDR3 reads CASSPAGTPAEKLFF. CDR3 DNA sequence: TGTGCCAGCAGCCCTGCCGGGACACCGGCTGAAAAACTGTTTTTT.

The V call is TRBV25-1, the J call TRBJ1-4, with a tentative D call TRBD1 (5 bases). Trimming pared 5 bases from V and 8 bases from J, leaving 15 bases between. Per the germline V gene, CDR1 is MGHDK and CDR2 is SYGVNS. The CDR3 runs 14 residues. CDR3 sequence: CASSSTRVEEKLFF. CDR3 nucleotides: TGTGCCAGCAGTTCCACCAGGGTGGAGGAAAAACTGTTTTTT.

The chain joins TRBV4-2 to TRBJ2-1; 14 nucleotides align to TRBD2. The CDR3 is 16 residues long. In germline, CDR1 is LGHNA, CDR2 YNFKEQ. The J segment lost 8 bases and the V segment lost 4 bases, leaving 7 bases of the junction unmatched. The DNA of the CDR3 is TGTGCCAGCAGCCGGCCGGGACTAGCGGGAGTCGATGAGCAGTTCTTC. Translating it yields CASSRPGLAGVDEQFF.

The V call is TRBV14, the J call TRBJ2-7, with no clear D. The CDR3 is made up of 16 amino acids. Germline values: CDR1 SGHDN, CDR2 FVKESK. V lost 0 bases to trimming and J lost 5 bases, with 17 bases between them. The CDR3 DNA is TGTGCCAGCAGCCAAGAATTGACACCCTCCGGCCACGAGCAGTACTTC. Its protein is CASSQELTPSGHEQYF.

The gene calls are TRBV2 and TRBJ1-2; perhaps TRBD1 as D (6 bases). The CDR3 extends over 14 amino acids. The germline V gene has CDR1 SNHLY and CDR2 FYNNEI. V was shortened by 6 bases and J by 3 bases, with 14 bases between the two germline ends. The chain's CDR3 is CASSQGSGDYGYTF. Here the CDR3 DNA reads TGTGCCAGCAGCCAGGGGTCAGGGGACTATGGCTACACCTTC. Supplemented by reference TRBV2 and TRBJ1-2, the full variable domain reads EPEVTQTPSHQVTQMGQEVILRCVPISNHLYFYWYRQILGQKVEFLVSFYNNEISEKSEIFDDQFSVERPDGSNFTLKIRSTKLEDSAMYFCASSQGSGDYGYTFGSGTRLTVV.

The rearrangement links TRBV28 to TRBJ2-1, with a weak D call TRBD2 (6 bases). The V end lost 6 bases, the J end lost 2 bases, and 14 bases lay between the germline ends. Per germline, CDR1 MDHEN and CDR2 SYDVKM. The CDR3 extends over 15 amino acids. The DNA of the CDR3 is TGTGCCAGCAGCCCACTCGGCGGGGCCTACAATGAGCAGTTCTTC. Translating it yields CASSPLGGAYNEQFF.

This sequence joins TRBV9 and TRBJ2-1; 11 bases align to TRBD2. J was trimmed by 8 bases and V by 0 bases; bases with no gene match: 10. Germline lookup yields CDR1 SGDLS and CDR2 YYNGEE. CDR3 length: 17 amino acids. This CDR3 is CASSVGTLAGGRDEQFF. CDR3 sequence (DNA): TGTGCCAGCAGCGTAGGAACCCTAGCGGGGGGCCGGGATGAGCAGTTCTTC.

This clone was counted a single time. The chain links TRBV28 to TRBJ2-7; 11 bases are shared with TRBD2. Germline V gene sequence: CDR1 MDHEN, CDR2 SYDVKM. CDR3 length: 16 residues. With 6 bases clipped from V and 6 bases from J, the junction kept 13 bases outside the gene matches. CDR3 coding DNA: TGTGCCAGCAGCCCCCATACTCTAGCGGGAGGTGGCGAGCAGTACTTC. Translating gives CASSPHTLAGGGEQYF.

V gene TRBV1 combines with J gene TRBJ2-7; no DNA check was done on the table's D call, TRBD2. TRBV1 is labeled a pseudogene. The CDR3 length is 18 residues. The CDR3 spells CTSSQDHTSGSWVDEQYF. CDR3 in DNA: TGCACCAGCAGCCAAGATCATACTAGCGGGAGTTGGGTCGACGAGCAGTACTTC.

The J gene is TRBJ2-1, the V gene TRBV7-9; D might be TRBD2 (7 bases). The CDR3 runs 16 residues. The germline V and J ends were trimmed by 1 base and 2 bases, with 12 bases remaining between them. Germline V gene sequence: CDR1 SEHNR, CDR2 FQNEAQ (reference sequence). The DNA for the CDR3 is TGTGCCAGCAGCTTAGTCGAGGGGGGGACCTACAATGAGCAGTTCTTC. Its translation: CASSLVEGGTYNEQFF. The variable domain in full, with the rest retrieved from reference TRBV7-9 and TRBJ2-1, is DTGVSQNPRHKITKRGQNVTFRCDPISEHNRLYWYRQTLGQGPEFLTYFQNEAQLEKSRLLSDRFSAERPKGSFSTLEIQRTEQGDSAMYLCASSLVEGGTYNEQFFGPGTRLTVL.

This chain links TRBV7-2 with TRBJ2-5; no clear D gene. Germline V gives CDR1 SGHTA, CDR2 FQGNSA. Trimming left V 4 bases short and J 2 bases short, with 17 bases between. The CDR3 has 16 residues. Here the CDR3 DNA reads TGTGCCAGCAGCTACCGTCCTGGAGATCGGCAAGAGACCCAGTACTTC. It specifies CASSYRPGDRQETQYF.

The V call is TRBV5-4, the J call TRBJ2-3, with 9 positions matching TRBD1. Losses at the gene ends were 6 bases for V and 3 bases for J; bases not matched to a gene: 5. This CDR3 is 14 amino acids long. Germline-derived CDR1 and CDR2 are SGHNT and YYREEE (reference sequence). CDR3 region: CASTTDRGTDTQYF. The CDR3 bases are TGTGCCAGCACCACGGACAGGGGAACAGATACGCAGTATTTT.

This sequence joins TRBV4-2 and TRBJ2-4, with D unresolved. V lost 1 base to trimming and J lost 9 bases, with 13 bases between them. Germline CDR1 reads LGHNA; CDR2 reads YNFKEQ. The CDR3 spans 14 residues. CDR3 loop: CASSQGGEVSIQYF. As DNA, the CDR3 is TGTGCCAGCAGCCAAGGTGGCGAGGTCAGCATTCAGTACTTC.

The CDR3 loop reads CASSLRGRRGKETQYF. The CDR3 region has the DNA TGTGCCAGCAGCTTAAGAGGGAGAAGGGGGAAGGAGACCCAGTACTTC. The chain couples TRBV7-9 to TRBJ2-5; possible D gene TRBD1, 6 bases. Germline CDR1 and CDR2: SEHNR and FQNEAQ (reference sequence). The CDR3 consists of 16 residues. V lost 2 bases and J lost 5, with 18 bases in between. The full variable domain, with the rest looked up from reference TRBV7-9 and TRBJ2-5, is DTGVSQNPRHKITKRGQNVTFRCDPISEHNRLYWYRQTLGQGPEFLTYFQNEAQLEKSRLLSDRFSAERPKGSFSTLEIQRTEQGDSAMYLCASSLRGRRGKETQYFGPGTRLLVL.

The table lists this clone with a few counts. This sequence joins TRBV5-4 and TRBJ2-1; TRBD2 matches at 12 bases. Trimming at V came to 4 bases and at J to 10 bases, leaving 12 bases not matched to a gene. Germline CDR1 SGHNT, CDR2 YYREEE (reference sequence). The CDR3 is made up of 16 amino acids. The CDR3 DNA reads TGTGCCAGCAGCCCCGAAGGGCTAGCGGGGGGGGAGGAGCAGTTCTTC. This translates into CASSPEGLAGGEEQFF.

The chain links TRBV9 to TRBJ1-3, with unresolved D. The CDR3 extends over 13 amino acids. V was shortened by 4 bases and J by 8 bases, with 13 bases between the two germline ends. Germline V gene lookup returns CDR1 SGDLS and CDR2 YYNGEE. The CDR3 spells CASSPTSVDTIYF. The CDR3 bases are TGTGCCAGCAGCCCCACGTCGGTAGACACCATATATTTT. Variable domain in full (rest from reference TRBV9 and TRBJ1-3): DSGVTQTPKHLITATGQRVTLRCSPRSGDLSVYWYQQSLDQGLQFLIQYYNGEERAKGNILERFSAQQFPDLHSELNLSSLELGDSALYFCASSPTSVDTIYFGEGSWLTVV.

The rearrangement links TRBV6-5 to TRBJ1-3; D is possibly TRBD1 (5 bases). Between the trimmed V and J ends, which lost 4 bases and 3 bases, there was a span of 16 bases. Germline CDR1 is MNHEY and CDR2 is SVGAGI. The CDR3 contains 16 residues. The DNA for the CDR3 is TGTGCCAGCAGTTCCGGAATCCAGGGATATGGAAACACCATATATTTT. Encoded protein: CASSSGIQGYGNTIYF.

The CDR3: CASSLGTGASTDTQYF. CDR3 DNA sequence: TGTGCCAGCAGCCTGGGAACAGGGGCCAGCACAGATACGCAGTATTTT. This chain joins TRBV5-6 and TRBJ2-3; 7 bases agree with TRBD1. The junction had 8 bases not matched to a gene; V was cut back by 4 bases and J by 0 bases. The CDR3 spans 16 residues. Germline values: CDR1 SGHDT, CDR2 YYEEEE.